This T cell receptor beta chain was recovered during a study of OX40 agonist ivuxolimab in advanced cancers. Study context: Patients with hepatocellular carcinoma, melanoma, renal cell or head and neck cancer made up the dose-escalation patients. Study findings and constraints: More expanded clones were found, on average, in CD8+ than in CD4+ T cells.

The CDR3 length is 14 residues. Germline CDR1 is MNHEY and CDR2 is SVGAGI. J lost 2 bases, V lost 6 bases, and 3 bases had no gene match. Sequencing used immunoSEQ multiplex PCR; TCRdb keeps in-frame clones, though not all of them. The table records around 72,000 clones, 75% to 85% of them present only once. Turning to this clone: The antigen remains undetermined.

The chain employs TRBV6-5 and TRBJ1-3; TRBD1 matches at 8 bases. Here the sequenced sample was CD4+ or CD8+ T cells sorted from blood, taken in a trial of the OX40 agonist ivuxolimab. The sequence derives from an adult with an advanced solid tumor such as melanoma, head and neck, liver or kidney cancer. CDR3 loop: CASSRTGTGNTIYF. In nucleotides, the CDR3 is TGTGCCAGCAGCAGGACAGGGACTGGAAACACCATATATTTT.